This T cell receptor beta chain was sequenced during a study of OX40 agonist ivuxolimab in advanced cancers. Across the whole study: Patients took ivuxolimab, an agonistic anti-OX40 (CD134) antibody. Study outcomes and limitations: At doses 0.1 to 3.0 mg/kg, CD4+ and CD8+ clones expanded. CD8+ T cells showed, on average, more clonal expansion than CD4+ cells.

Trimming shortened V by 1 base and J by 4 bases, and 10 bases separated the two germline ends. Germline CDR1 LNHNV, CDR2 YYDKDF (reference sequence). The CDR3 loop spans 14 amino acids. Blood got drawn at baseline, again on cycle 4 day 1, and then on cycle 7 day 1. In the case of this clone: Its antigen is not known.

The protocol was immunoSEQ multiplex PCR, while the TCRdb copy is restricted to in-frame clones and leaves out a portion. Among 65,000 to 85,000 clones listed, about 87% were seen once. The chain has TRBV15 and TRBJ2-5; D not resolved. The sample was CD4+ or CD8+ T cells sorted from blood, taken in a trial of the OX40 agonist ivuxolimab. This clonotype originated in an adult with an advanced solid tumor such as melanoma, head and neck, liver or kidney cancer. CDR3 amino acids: CATSRATVRETQYF. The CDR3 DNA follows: TGTGCCACCAGCAGAGCTACAGTGAGAGAGACCCAGTACTTC.